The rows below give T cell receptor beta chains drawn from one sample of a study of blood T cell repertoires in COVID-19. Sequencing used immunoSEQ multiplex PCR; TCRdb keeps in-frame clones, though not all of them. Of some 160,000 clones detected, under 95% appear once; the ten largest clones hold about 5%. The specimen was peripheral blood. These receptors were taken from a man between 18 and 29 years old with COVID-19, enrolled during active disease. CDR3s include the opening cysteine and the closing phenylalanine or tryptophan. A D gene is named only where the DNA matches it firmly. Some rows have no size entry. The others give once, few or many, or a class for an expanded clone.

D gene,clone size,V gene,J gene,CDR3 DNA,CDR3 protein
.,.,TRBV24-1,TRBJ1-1,TGTGCCAGCCTCGAACGCGCCCGAAAAAACACTGAAGCTTTCTTT,CASLERARKNTEAFF
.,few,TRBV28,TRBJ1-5,TGTGCCAGCGCTTCCTGGGGCAGGATGGATCAGCCCCAGCATTTT,CASASWGRMDQPQHF
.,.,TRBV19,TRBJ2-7,TGTGCCAGTAGTCGGGCAGGGTTAAAGACCTACGAGCAGTACTTC,CASSRAGLKTYEQYF
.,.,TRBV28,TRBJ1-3,TGTGCCAGCTCACAGAGACCTGGAAACACCATATATTTT,CASSQRPGNTIYF
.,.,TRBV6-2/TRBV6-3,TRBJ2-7,TGTGCCAGCAGTTACGCTTCGGTGGTCGGTAGTAGAGAGCAGTACTTC,CASSYASVVGSREQYF
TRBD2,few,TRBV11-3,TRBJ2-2,TGTGCCAGCAGCCCAGGGACTAGCGGAGGCGGGGAGCTGTTTTTT,CASSPGTSGGGELFF
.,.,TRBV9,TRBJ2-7,TGTGCCAGCAGCGGGGGGGAGTCTCACGAGCAGTACTTC,CASSGGESHEQYF
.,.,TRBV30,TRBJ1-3,TGTGCCTGGAGAGTGGACAGCTCTGGAAACACCATATATTTT,CAWRVDSSGNTIYF
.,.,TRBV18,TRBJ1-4,TGTGCCAGCTCCCAAGACGGGGCAACTAATGAAAAACTGTTTTTT,CASSQDGATNEKLFF
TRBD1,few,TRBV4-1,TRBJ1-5,TGCGCCAGCAGCCAAGGACAGGGGGAGAATCAGCCCCAGCATTTT,CASSQGQGENQPQHF
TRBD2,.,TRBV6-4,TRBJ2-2,TGTGCCAGCAGTGACGGAGCGGGAGATGGCACCGGGGAGCTGTTTTTT,CASSDGAGDGTGELFF
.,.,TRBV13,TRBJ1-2,TGTGCCAGCAGTTCGGGAAGGGGGTATGGCTACACCTTC,CASSSGRGYGYTF
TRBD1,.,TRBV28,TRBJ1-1,TGTGCCAGCAGTTCGACAGGGACGATCACTGAAGCTTTCTTT,CASSSTGTITEAFF
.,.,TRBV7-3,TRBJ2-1,TGTGCCAGCCAAGCCGGGGGAACAAACAATGAGCAGTTCTTC,CASQAGGTNNEQFF
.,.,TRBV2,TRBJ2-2,TGTGCCAGCAGTGAAGCTTTAGCTAGAGGTATTACGGTGGAGCTGTTTTTT,CASSEALARGITVELFF
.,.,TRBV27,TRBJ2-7,TGTGCCAGCAGTGAGAACAGGGCGACCAGTGAGCAGTACTTC,CASSENRATSEQYF
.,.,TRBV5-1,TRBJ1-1,TGCGCCAGCAGCTTCCGGGTGAACACTGAAGCTTTCTTT,CASSFRVNTEAFF
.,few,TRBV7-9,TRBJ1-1,TGTGCCAGCAGCAGCTGGGGGCAGCTCAGGGAAGCTTTCTTT,CASSSWGQLREAFF
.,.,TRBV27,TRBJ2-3,TGTGCCAGCAGTTTTAAGCGGAGTAGCACAGATACGCAGTATTTT,CASSFKRSSTDTQYF
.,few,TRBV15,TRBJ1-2,TGTGCCACCAGCAGATGGAGCCAGGGGATTGAGAGCTATGGCTACACCTTC,CATSRWSQGIESYGYTF
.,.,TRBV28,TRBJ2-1,TGTGCCAGCAGTTCTCGACAGGGCGGGACTCCTTACAATGAGCAGTTCTTC,CASSSRQGGTPYNEQFF
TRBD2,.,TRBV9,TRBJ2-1,TGTGCCAGCAGTGGGGAGGCTAGCGGCAACAATGAGCAGTTCTTC,CASSGEASGNNEQFF
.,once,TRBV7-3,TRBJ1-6,TGTGCCAGCAGCTCCCCAGGGTCTCATTCACCCCTCCACTTT,CASSSPGSHSPLHF
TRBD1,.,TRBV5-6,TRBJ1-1,TGTGCCAGCAGCCCGGGACAGGGGTGGTGGGAGAACACTGAAGCTTTCTTT,CASSPGQGWWENTEAFF
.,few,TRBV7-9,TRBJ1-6,TGTGCCAGCAGCCGAACACAAGATTCACCCCTCCACTTT,CASSRTQDSPLHF
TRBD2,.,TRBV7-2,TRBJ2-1,TGTGCCAGCAGTGGACCGGGACTAGCGGGAGTCACCTCCTACAATGAGCAGTTCTTC,CASSGPGLAGVTSYNEQFF
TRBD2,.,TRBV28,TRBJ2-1,TGTGCCAGCAGTTCCCCCCGACTAGCGGGATTAAAAGGGCAGTTCTTC,CASSSPRLAGLKGQFF
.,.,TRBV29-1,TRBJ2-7,TGCAGCGTTGAGGAGGGGGGGACCTACGAGCAGTACTTC,CSVEEGGTYEQYF
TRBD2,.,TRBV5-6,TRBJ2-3,TGTGCCAGCAGCACGGGACTAGCGGCGTCTAGCACAGATACGCAGTATTTT,CASSTGLAASSTDTQYF
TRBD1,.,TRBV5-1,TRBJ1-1,TGCGCCAGCAGCTTGGACCCGACAGGGCTTCCCACTGAAGCTTTCTTT,CASSLDPTGLPTEAFF
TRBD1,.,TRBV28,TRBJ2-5,TGTGCCAGCAGTTTTTCGGACAGGGGAGGGGGAGAGACCCAGTACTTC,CASSFSDRGGGETQYF
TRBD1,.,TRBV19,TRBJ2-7,TGTGCCAGTAGTATAGGGACAGGCCTATACGAGCAGTACTTC,CASSIGTGLYEQYF
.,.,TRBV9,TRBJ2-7,TGTGCCAGCAGCCCTGGGGACACGACCTACGAGCAGTACTTC,CASSPGDTTYEQYF
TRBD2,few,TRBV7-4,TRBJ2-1,TGTGCCAGCCCCCCCGGGACTAGCGGCAATGAGCAGTTCTTC,CASPPGTSGNEQFF
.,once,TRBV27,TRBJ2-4,TGTGCCAGCAGCCAATTAGCGCGATCGATTCAGTACTTC,CASSQLARSIQYF
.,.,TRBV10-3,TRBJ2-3,TGTGCCAAAGCCCGGGACAACACAGATACGCAGTATTTT,CAKARDNTDTQYF
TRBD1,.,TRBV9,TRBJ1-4,TGTGCCAGCACCTCCGGGACAGGTGGGGAAAAACTGTTTTTT,CASTSGTGGEKLFF
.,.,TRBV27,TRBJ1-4,TGTGCCAGCAGCCGGATAGCGGGGGCGATAACTAATGAAAAACTGTTTTTT,CASSRIAGAITNEKLFF
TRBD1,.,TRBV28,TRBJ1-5,TGTGCCAGCAGTGAACCAGGGGGCGAGCAGCCCCAGCATTTT,CASSEPGGEQPQHF
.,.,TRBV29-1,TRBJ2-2,TGCAGCGTTGAAGGGTTTTCAGGGGCCGCAGCCGGGGAGCTGTTTTTT,CSVEGFSGAAAGELFF
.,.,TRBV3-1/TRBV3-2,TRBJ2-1,TGTGCCAGCAGCCAAGATCCCTACTACAGGGACAATGAGCAGTTCTTC,CASSQDPYYRDNEQFF
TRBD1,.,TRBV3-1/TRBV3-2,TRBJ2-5,TGTGCCAGCAGCTATGGACAGGGTCAAGAGACCCAGTACTTC,CASSYGQGQETQYF
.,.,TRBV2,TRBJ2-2,TGTGCCAGCGGAGAAAACACCGGGGAGCTGTTTTTT,CASGENTGELFF
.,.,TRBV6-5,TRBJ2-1,TGTGCCAGCAGTTACTCGACTTCGAGCGAGCAGTTCTTC,CASSYSTSSEQFF
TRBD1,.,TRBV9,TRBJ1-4,TGTGCCAGCAGCAGGGACAGGGGTGATGAAAAACTGTTTTTT,CASSRDRGDEKLFF
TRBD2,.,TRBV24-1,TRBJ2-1,TGTGCCACCAGTGTAGCTCGGGGACTAGGCAACAATGAGCAGTTCTTC,CATSVARGLGNNEQFF
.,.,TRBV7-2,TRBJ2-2,TGTGCCAGCAGACGGACAGGAGGGACCGGGGAGCTGTTTTTT,CASRRTGGTGELFF
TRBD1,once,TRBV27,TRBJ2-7,TGTGCCAGCGCCTCCGGGACAGGGGGATACGAGCAGTACTTC,CASASGTGGYEQYF
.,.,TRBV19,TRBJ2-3,TGTGCCAGTAAGACCCTAGGCACAGATACGCAGTATTTT,CASKTLGTDTQYF
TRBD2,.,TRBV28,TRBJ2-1,TGTGCCAGCAGTTTTCCGGGAGGGGGTGAGCAGTTCTTC,CASSFPGGGEQFF
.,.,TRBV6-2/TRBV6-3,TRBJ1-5,TGTGCCAGCAGCCCCCAACTCGGAGAGACCAATCAGCCCCAGCATTTT,CASSPQLGETNQPQHF
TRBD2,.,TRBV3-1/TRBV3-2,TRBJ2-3,TGTGCCAGCCGGGGAGTAGCGGGAGTGTGGGACACAGATACGCAGTATTTT,CASRGVAGVWDTDTQYF
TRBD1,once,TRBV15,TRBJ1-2,TGTGCCACCAGAGGGACAGGGGAAGATGGCTACACCTTC,CATRGTGEDGYTF
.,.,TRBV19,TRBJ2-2,TGTGCCAGTAGTCCGACAACCGGGGAGCTGTTTTTT,CASSPTTGELFF